This T cell receptor (beta chain) was retrieved from a study of a mutant IDH1 vaccine in newly diagnosed glioma. Study-wide context: Treated patients comprised 62.5% males and approximately 38% females, mean age about 43 years.

Profiled with immunoSEQ multiplex PCR; TCRdb holds only in-frame clones, not every one. Here the sample spans roughly 86,000 clones, approximately 80% being singletons. Germline-derived CDR1 and CDR2 are SGHDT and YYEEEE. The V end was cut by 4 bases, the J end by 1 base, with 13 bases between. CDR3 length equals 15 residues. As for this clone: Its target is unknown.

Time point described: week 47, end of study. Doses comprised 300 ug of mutant IDH1 20-mer peptide each, plus topical imiquimod. There were eight vaccinations for patients, given in weeks 1, 3, 5, 7, 11, 15, 19 and 23. The origin of this receptor is a man aged 35 to 55 with glioma. The J gene is TRBJ2-3, the V gene TRBV5-6; D assignment may be TRBD1 or TRBD2 (5 bases each). Sequenced material: PBMCs, taken from a glioma patient whose treatment included an IDH1 peptide vaccine. This CDR3 is CASSPMVGGTDTQYF. The DNA of the CDR3 is TGTGCCAGCAGCCCAATGGTGGGGGGCACAGATACGCAGTATTTT.